A single sample is the source of the 20 T cell receptor beta chains below, sequenced in a study of T cell repertoires in cytomegalovirus infection. Their target antigens are unknown. Each CDR3 protein gets one entry after TCRdb re-called the reads with MiXCR. The sample has some 270,000 distinct CDR3 sequences; under 25% are singletons. Source: cultured PBMCs, taken from culture after CMV antigen stimulation. The receptors stem from a human donor in good health (CMV status not recorded). Some clones in this sample may be carry-over from other donors' samples.

This chain connects TRBV19 to TRBJ1-2; D may be TRBD1 (6 bases). Germline V gives CDR1 LNHDA, CDR2 SQIVND (reference sequence). This CDR3 is built from 14 residues. V lost 2 bases and J lost 8, with 15 bases in between. The CDR3 DNA sequence: TGTGCCAGTAGTATATCGGACAGCTTTTTGGGCTACACCTTC. As protein: CASSISDSFLGYTF.

This clonotype occurred a few times. The chain combines TRBV6-2 or TRBV6-3 with TRBJ1-1, with a possible D match to TRBD1 (6 bases). Germline V lookup: CDR1 MNHEY, CDR2 SVGEGT. The CDR3 spans 13 residues. Trimming left V 6 bases short and J 8 bases short, with 16 bases between. CDR3 protein: CASSLGTTVEAFF. The CDR3 nucleotides read TGTGCCAGCAGCCTCGGGACAACGGTAGAAGCTTTCTTT.

This clonotype was seen more than once but under ten times. The V and J genes are TRBV7-2 and TRBJ2-5, with D unclear. The germline V and J ends were trimmed by 0 bases and 5 bases, with 10 bases remaining between them. Germline CDR1 SGHTA, CDR2 FQGNSA. This CDR3 has 14 amino acids. The CDR3 loop is CASSLAVLWETQYF. CDR3 sequence (DNA): TGTGCCAGCAGCTTAGCTGTGTTGTGGGAGACCCAGTACTTC. Complete variable domain (other parts from reference TRBV7-2 and TRBJ2-5): GAGVSQSPSNKVTEKGKDVELRCDPISGHTALYWYRQSLGQGLEFLIYFQGNSAPDKSGLPSDRFSAERTGGSVSTLTIQRTQQEDSAVYLCASSLAVLWETQYFGPGTRLLVL.

This clonotype was counted between two and nine times. The chain recombines TRBV7-2 with TRBJ2-1; the D call may be TRBD1 or TRBD2 (5 bases each). The CDR3 sequence is 15 residues long. V was trimmed by 9 bases and J by 0 bases, leaving 15 bases between them. Germline CDR1 SGHTA, CDR2 FQGNSA. This chain's CDR3 is CASASGPSSYNEQFF. CDR3 nucleotides: TGTGCCAGTGCCTCGGGGCCCAGCTCCTACAATGAGCAGTTCTTC.

In its sample, this clonotype was seen a few times. A junction boundary mismatches the germline segment, possibly from a read error. The chain is built from TRBV9 and TRBJ1-5; the D is unclear. Germline CDR1 SGDLS, CDR2 YYNGEE. The CDR3 loop spans 11 amino acids. The CDR3 region has the DNA TGTGCCAGCAGCGTCGACCCGACGAGCTATTTT. Protein product: CASSVDPTSYF.

This clonotype has just a few counts. The CDR3 region is CASSLVAKHEQFF. The CDR3 bases are TGCGCCAGCAGCTTGGTGGCGAAGCATGAGCAGTTCTTC. The chain has TRBV5-1 and TRBJ2-1; D uncertain. The CDR3 covers 13 residues. Germline CDR1 and CDR2: SGHRS and YFSETQ. Deletions cut 0 bases from V and 8 bases from J, with 9 bases between.

This clonotype was observed at least ten times. The rearrangement links TRBV19 to TRBJ2-5; D unclear. Germline V gene lookup returns CDR1 LNHDA and CDR2 SQIVND (reference sequence). The germline V and J ends were trimmed by 2 bases and 2 bases, with 9 bases remaining between them. The length of the CDR3 is 14 residues. CDR3 nucleotides: TGTGCCAGTAGTATAAACCGGGTACAAGAGACCCAGTACTTC. Its protein is CASSINRVQETQYF.

The chain has TRBV28 and TRBJ2-7; tentatively, D is TRBD1 (6 bases). Germline V gives CDR1 MDHEN, CDR2 SYDVKM. CDR3 length equals 15 residues. V lost 6 bases and J lost 3, with 18 bases in between. The CDR3 bases are TGTGCCAGCAGCGCCCCACAGGGAACTTACTACGAGCAGTACTTC. This gives the protein CASSAPQGTYYEQYF.

This clonotype was counted between two and nine times. The rearrangement links TRBV18 to TRBJ2-3; 11 nucleotides align to TRBD2. Germline V gene lookup returns CDR1 KGHSH and CDR2 LQKENI. J lost 5 bases, V lost 4 bases, and 5 bases had no gene match. The CDR3 loop spans 15 amino acids. The CDR3 protein is CASSQDLAGGDTQYF. The DNA for the CDR3 is TGTGCCAGCTCACAGGACCTAGCGGGAGGAGATACGCAGTATTTT.

J is TRBJ1-4 and V is TRBV5-4; D call uncertain. The germline CDR1 and CDR2 sequences are SGHNT and YYREEE (reference sequence). Trimming cost V 0 bases and J 8 bases, with 11 bases left between them. The CDR3 loop spans 14 amino acids. The CDR3 protein is CASSLGVPPEKLFF. CDR3 sequence (DNA): TGTGCCAGCAGCTTGGGGGTACCTCCCGAAAAACTGTTTTTT.

The rearrangement joins TRBV5-1 to TRBJ1-1; possible D gene TRBD1, 6 bases. Germline loops: CDR1 SGHRS, CDR2 YFSETQ. This CDR3 is built from 15 residues. Trimming removed 2 bases from V and 4 bases from J, with 15 bases in between. For the CDR3, the DNA is TGCGCCAGCAGCTTAATGGCAGGGGTCGGCACTGAAGCTTTCTTT. It is translated as CASSLMAGVGTEAFF.

There are a few counts of this clonotype. The chain carries TRBV5-4 and TRBJ2-7; D is uncertain. This CDR3 spans 12 amino acids. Germline V CDR1 and CDR2: SGHNT, YYREEE (reference sequence). V lost 3 bases and J lost 5, with 9 bases in between. CDR3 coding DNA: TGTGCCAGCAGCTCAGCTTGGGACGAGCAGTACTTC. Residues: CASSSAWDEQYF.

This clonotype was seen repeatedly, ten times or more. The rearrangement joins TRBV6-8 to TRBJ1-1; D remains ambiguous. Looked up from germline, CDR1 is MNHGY and CDR2 is SAAAGT. The CDR3 has 16 amino acids. Trimming pared 2 bases from V and 10 bases from J, leaving 23 bases between. Here the CDR3 DNA reads TGTGCCAGCAGTTACCCCGAGATCCAGATCCCTGAGGGAGCTTTCTTT. Amino acids: CASSYPEIQIPEGAFF.

The CDR3 nucleotides are TGTGCCAGCAGCCCTAACGTGGGTCGCCAAGAGACCCAGTACTTC. Residues: CASSPNVGRQETQYF. V usage is TRBV12-3 or TRBV12-4 and J usage is TRBJ2-5; D gene ambiguous. V was trimmed by 6 bases and J by 1 base, leaving 15 bases between them. CDR3 length equals 15 residues.

This sequence joins TRBV12-3 or TRBV12-4 and TRBJ2-1; 7 nucleotides match TRBD1. This CDR3 is built from 11 residues. V trimming: 4 bases; J trimming: 14 bases; junction bases outside the gene matches: 5. The CDR3 reads CASSSGGLEFF. The DNA for the CDR3 is TGTGCCAGCAGTTCAGGGGGTCTAGAGTTCTTC.

The table lists this clonotype with many counts. The rearrangement uses TRBV7-8 and TRBJ2-1; possibly TRBD1 for D (6 bases). Germline V gene sequence: CDR1 SGHVS, CDR2 FQNEAQ. This CDR3 is 16 amino acids long. The germline V and J ends were trimmed by 4 bases and 8 bases, with 21 bases remaining between them. CDR3 in DNA: TGTGCCAGCAGCTCATGGGGGACGTACAGGGTCGATGAGCAGTTCTTC. It yields the protein CASSSWGTYRVDEQFF.

The rearrangement uses TRBV5-4 and TRBJ1-2, with no clear D. The CDR3 contains 12 residues. V was shortened by 3 bases and J by 4 bases, with 7 bases between the two germline ends. CDR1 SGHNT and CDR2 YYREEE come from the germline V gene (reference sequence). CDR3: CASSSGVYGYTF. CDR3 DNA sequence: TGTGCCAGCAGCTCGGGAGTCTATGGCTACACCTTC.

The rearrangement links TRBV19 to TRBJ1-5; TRBD1 matches 10 bases. This CDR3 region has 15 residues. Trimming cost V 6 bases and J 4 bases; bases outside gene matches: 6. Germline V lookup: CDR1 LNHDA, CDR2 SQIVND (reference sequence). This CDR3 is CASRTGTGENQPQHF. CDR3 DNA: TGTGCCAGTAGAACCGGGACAGGGGAAAATCAGCCCCAGCATTTT.

This clonotype was recorded a few times. This chain connects TRBV30 to TRBJ2-1; TRBD2 is a possible D gene (5 bases). Looked up from germline, CDR1 is GTSNPN and CDR2 is SVGIG (reference sequence). The V end was cut by 0 bases, the J end by 7 bases, with 16 bases between. This CDR3 region has 15 residues. CDR3 residues: CAWSVLVGVRNEQFF. The CDR3 DNA reads TGTGCCTGGAGTGTACTTGTCGGGGTAAGGAATGAGCAGTTCTTC.

The chain links TRBV25-1 to TRBJ1-3, with a possible D match to TRBD1 (5 bases). CDR1 and CDR2 (germline): MGHDK, SYGVNS. CDR3 length: 17 amino acids. The V end lost 6 bases, the J end lost 1 base, and 19 bases lay between the germline ends. DNA for the CDR3: TGTGCCAGCAGCGGGGCAGGGAAATTTTATTCTGGAAACACCATATATTTT. Its translation is CASSGAGKFYSGNTIYF.